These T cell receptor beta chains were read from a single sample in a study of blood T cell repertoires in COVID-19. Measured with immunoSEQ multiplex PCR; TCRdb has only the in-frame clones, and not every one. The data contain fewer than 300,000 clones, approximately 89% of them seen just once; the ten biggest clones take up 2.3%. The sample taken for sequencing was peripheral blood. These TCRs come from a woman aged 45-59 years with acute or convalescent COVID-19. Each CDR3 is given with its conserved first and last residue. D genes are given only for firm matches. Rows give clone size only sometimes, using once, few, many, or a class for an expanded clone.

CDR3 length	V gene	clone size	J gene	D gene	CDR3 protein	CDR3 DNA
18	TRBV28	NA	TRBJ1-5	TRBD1	CASSLPGGGTGINQPQHF	TGTGCCAGCAGTTTACCCGGGGGCGGGACAGGGATCAATCAGCCCCAGCATTTT
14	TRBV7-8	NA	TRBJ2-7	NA	CASSPVASSYEQYF	TGTGCCAGCAGCCCGGTCGCGAGCTCCTACGAGCAGTACTTC
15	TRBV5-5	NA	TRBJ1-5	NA	CASSFRGDSLGPQHF	TGTGCCAGCAGCTTCCGGGGTGACTCCCTCGGGCCCCAGCATTTT
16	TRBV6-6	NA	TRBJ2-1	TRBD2	CASSSGLAGAYNEQFF	TGTGCCAGCAGTTCCGGACTAGCGGGAGCCTACAATGAGCAGTTCTTC
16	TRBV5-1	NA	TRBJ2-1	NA	CASSQGHPAAYNEQFF	TGCGCCAGCAGCCAGGGACACCCGGCCGCCTACAATGAGCAGTTCTTC
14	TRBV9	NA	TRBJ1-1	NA	CASSVGIRDTEAFF	TGTGCCAGCAGCGTAGGGATCAGGGACACTGAAGCTTTCTTT
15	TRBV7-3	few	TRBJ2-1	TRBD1	CASSSVGQGANEQFF	TGTGCCAGCAGCTCAGTGGGACAGGGGGCGAATGAGCAGTTCTTC
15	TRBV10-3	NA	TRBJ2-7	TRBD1	CAISDQDRKSYEQYF	TGTGCCATCAGTGACCAGGACAGGAAATCCTACGAGCAGTACTTC
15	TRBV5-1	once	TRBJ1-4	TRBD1	CASSATTGGGEKLFF	TGCGCCAGCAGCGCAACGACAGGGGGCGGTGAAAAACTGTTTTTT
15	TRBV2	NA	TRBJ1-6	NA	CASSLEQGRNSPLHF	TGTGCCAGCAGTCTAGAACAGGGTAGGAATTCACCCCTCCACTTT
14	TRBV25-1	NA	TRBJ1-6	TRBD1	CASSELSGGSPLHF	TGTGCCAGCAGTGAGCTCTCAGGGGGCTCACCCCTCCACTTT
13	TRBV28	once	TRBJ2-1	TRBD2	CASSERGGNEQFF	TGTGCCAGCAGCGAACGGGGGGGCAATGAGCAGTTCTTC
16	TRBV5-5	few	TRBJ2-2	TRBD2	CASSSGLAGITGELFF	TGTGCCAGCAGTTCTGGACTAGCGGGCATCACCGGGGAGCTGTTTTTT
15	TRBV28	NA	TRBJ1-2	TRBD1	CASSLGGSDRGGYTF	TGTGCCAGCAGTTTAGGGGGATCAGACAGGGGTGGCTACACCTTC
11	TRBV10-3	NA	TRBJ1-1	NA	CAISRSTEAFF	TGTGCCATCTCAAGGAGCACTGAAGCTTTCTTT
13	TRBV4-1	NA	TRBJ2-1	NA	CASSQYTRGEQFF	TGCGCCAGCAGCCAATATACTAGGGGGGAGCAGTTCTTC
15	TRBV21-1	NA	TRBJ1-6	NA	CASSKGQGGNSPLHF	TGTGCCAGCAGCAAAGGACAGGGGGGGAATTCACCCCTCCACTTT
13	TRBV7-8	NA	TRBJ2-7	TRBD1	CASSLDRGDEQYF	TGTGCCAGCAGCTTAGACAGGGGGGACGAGCAGTACTTC
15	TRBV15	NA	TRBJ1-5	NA	CATSRVGAGNQPQHF	TGTGCCACCAGCAGAGTGGGGGCAGGTAATCAGCCCCAGCATTTT
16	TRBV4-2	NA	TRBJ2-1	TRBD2	CASSHSPGTSGNEQFF	TGTGCCAGCAGCCACTCACCCGGGACTAGCGGGAATGAGCAGTTCTTC